Shown below are 25 T cell receptor beta chains from a single sample sequenced in a study of siplizumab effects on memory and regulatory T cells. The assay was immunoSEQ multiplex PCR, and TCRdb's table has in-frame clones only and misses some. The table has around 65,000 clones, 79% seen once; the top ten hold less than 0.55%. Material for sequencing was memory CD4+ T cells sorted from blood. These receptors were taken from a human donor in good health.

This clone has a handful of counts. This chain uses TRBV29-1 with TRBJ1-1; D gene ambiguous. Per germline, CDR1 SQVTM and CDR2 ANQGSEA. The CDR3 has 12 residues. As DNA, the CDR3 is TGCACCACGTTGCGAGTGAACACTGAAGCTTTCTTT. This codes for CTTLRVNTEAFF. Variable domain in full (rest from reference TRBV29-1 and TRBJ1-1): SAVISQKPSRDICQRGTSLTIQCQVDSQVTMMFWYRQQPGQSLTLIATANQGSEATYESGFVIDKFPISRPNLTFSTLTVSNMSPEDSSIYLCTTLRVNTEAFFGQGTRLTVV.

The V and J genes are TRBV5-6 and TRBJ1-4; D possibly corresponds to TRBD1 (5 bases). Deletions cut 1 base from V and 8 bases from J, with 18 bases between. The germline CDR1 and CDR2 sequences are SGHDT and YYEEEE. The CDR3 extends over 16 amino acids. CDR3 DNA sequence: TGTGCCAGCAGCTTGTCTGACCTTGGGGGGAGGGAAAAACTGTTTTTT. It specifies CASSLSDLGGREKLFF.

CDR3 amino acids: CAWKKGAGETQYF. Here the CDR3 DNA reads TGTGCCTGGAAAAAGGGGGCAGGGGAGACCCAGTACTTC. The chain is built from TRBV30 and TRBJ2-5; TRBD1 matches at 7 bases. The CDR3 is made up of 13 amino acids. The V gene end was trimmed by 4 bases and the J gene end by 5 bases; junction bases not matched to a gene: 7. Per the germline V gene, CDR1 is GTSNPN and CDR2 is SVGIG (reference sequence).

This rearrangement joins TRBV6-5 to TRBJ1-1; D ambiguous. The CDR3 is 13 residues long. Per germline, CDR1 MNHEY and CDR2 SVGAGI. Trimming removed 6 bases from V and 1 base from J, with 9 bases in between. The CDR3 sequence: CASSRTGNTEAFF. The CDR3 DNA follows: TGTGCCAGCAGCCGAACCGGGAACACTGAAGCTTTCTTT.

The chain uses TRBV6-5 and TRBJ1-4; D gene unclear. CDR1 is MNHEY and CDR2 is SVGAGI in the germline V gene. V was trimmed by 2 bases and J by 7 bases, leaving 8 bases between them. CDR3 length equals 13 residues. CDR3 sequence (DNA): TGTGCCAGCAGTTACGGAGGCCCTGAAAAACTGTTTTTT. Translated: CASSYGGPEKLFF.

This clone has just one count. The rearrangement links TRBV29-1 to TRBJ2-5; tentatively, D is TRBD1 (5 bases). V lost 0 bases and J 7 bases, leaving 15 bases between the germline ends. The CDR3 extends over 14 amino acids. Per the germline V gene, CDR1 is SQVTM and CDR2 is ANQGSEA. CDR3 region: CSVEEMTGAGTQYF. For the CDR3, the DNA is TGCAGCGTTGAAGAGATGACTGGGGCCGGGACCCAGTACTTC.

This chain joins TRBV5-1 and TRBJ2-1; TRBD2 matches 12 bases. J was trimmed by 10 bases and V by 3 bases; bases with no gene match: 11. Germline CDR1 SGHRS, CDR2 YFSETQ. The CDR3 has 16 residues. Here the CDR3 reads CASSYETSGGIAEQFF. CDR3 coding DNA: TGCGCCAGCAGCTATGAAACTAGCGGGGGGATCGCCGAGCAGTTCTTC. The whole variable domain, filled in from reference TRBV5-1 and TRBJ2-1, reads KAGVTQTPRYLIKTRGQQVTLSCSPISGHRSVSWYQQTPGQGLQFLFEYFSETQRNKGNFPGRFSGRQFSNSRSEMNVSTLELGDSALYLCASSYETSGGIAEQFFGPGTRLTVL.

V usage is TRBV5-5 and J usage is TRBJ2-1; tentatively, D is TRBD1 (6 bases). The germline gives CDR1 SGHKS, CDR2 YYEKEE (reference sequence). Between the trimmed V and J ends, which lost 4 bases and 4 bases, there was a span of 12 bases. The CDR3 length is 14 residues. The CDR3 reads CASSAGTQYNEQFF. The DNA for the CDR3 is TGTGCCAGCAGCGCCGGGACACAGTACAATGAGCAGTTCTTC. Based on the CDR3 plus reference TRBV5-5 and TRBJ2-1, the full variable domain is DAGVTQSPTHLIKTRGQQVTLRCSPISGHKSVSWYQQVLGQGPQFIFQYYEKEERGRGNFPDRFSARQFPNYSSELNVNALLLGDSALYLCASSAGTQYNEQFFGPGTRLTVL.

The chain is built from TRBV7-9 and TRBJ1-4, with a tentative D call TRBD1 (6 bases). V was clipped by 5 bases and J by 11 bases, with 15 bases between them. This CDR3 region has 13 residues. Germline CDR1 and CDR2: SEHNR and FQNEAQ (reference sequence). CDR3 DNA: TGTGCCAGCAGCCGCGCGGGGGCCGGGAAACTGTTTTTT. Protein product: CASSRAGAGKLFF.

This clone occurred a few times. The V and J genes are TRBV5-4 and TRBJ1-6, with D possibly matching TRBD1 (5 bases). Germline V gene data show CDR1 as SGHNT and CDR2 as YYREEE (reference sequence). Deletions cut 4 bases from V and 4 bases from J, with 18 bases between. The CDR3 consists of 17 residues. CDR3 loop: CASSPGTLRGYNSPLHF. The CDR3 DNA is TGTGCCAGCAGCCCCGGGACCCTGAGGGGTTATAATTCACCCCTCCACTTT.

The chain carries TRBV6-5 and TRBJ1-2, with TRBD1 identical over 10 bases. J gave up 2 bases and V 0 bases, and 3 bases lay outside the gene matches. Per germline, CDR1 MNHEY and CDR2 SVGAGI. This CDR3 spans 16 amino acids. CDR3 residues: CASSYSGTGANYGYTF. The CDR3 DNA reads TGTGCCAGCAGTTACTCGGGGACAGGGGCCAACTATGGCTACACCTTC.

The chain uses TRBV5-1 and TRBJ2-6; D is undetermined. Germline CDR1 is SGHRS and CDR2 is YFSETQ. The germline V and J ends were trimmed by 2 bases and 0 bases, with 9 bases remaining between them. This CDR3 region has 16 residues. The CDR3 sequence is CASSLALSSGANVLTF. In DNA, the CDR3 is TGCGCCAGCAGCTTAGCCCTTAGCTCTGGGGCCAACGTCCTGACTTTC.

The chain recombines TRBV19 with TRBJ2-5, with TRBD1 matching 7 bases. Germline loops: CDR1 LNHDA, CDR2 SQIVND (reference sequence). The V segment lost 6 bases and the J segment 2 bases; nucleotides outside the gene matches: 9. The CDR3 runs 15 residues. The CDR3 reads CASSRDRVPQETQYF. CDR3 nucleotide sequence: TGTGCCAGTAGCCGGGACAGAGTACCTCAAGAGACCCAGTACTTC.

The chain combines TRBV6-5 with TRBJ2-7, with 10 bases identical to TRBD1. The ends lost 5 bases at V and 2 bases at J; junction bases unmatched: 3. The CDR3 is 14 amino acids. Per the germline V gene, CDR1 is MNHEY and CDR2 is SVGAGI. CDR3 DNA sequence: TGTGCCAGCAGTACGGGACAGGGGCCCTACGAGCAGTACTTC. Residues: CASSTGQGPYEQYF.

This chain links TRBV7-2 with TRBJ2-5; D may match TRBD1 or TRBD2 (5 bases each). The CDR3 length is 13 residues. Germline CDR1 SGHTA, CDR2 FQGNSA. Trimming left V 5 bases short and J 4 bases short, with 11 bases between. CDR3 loop: CASSTGLGETQYF. CDR3 in DNA: TGTGCCAGCAGCACAGGACTGGGAGAGACCCAGTACTTC.

This clone was counted between two and nine times. This chain connects TRBV18 to TRBJ1-1; D may be TRBD1 (5 bases). The CDR3 length is 16 residues. V lost 2 bases and J 3 bases, leaving 16 bases between the germline ends. Germline V CDR1 and CDR2: KGHSH, LQKENI. Here the CDR3 reads CASSPDQGAGHTEAFF. CDR3 DNA sequence: TGTGCCAGCTCACCAGATCAGGGCGCGGGTCACACTGAAGCTTTCTTT.

This chain connects TRBV2 to TRBJ1-2; TRBD1 matches at 7 bases. CDR1 SNHLY and CDR2 FYNNEI come from the germline V gene. The CDR3 is 12 amino acids. Germline trimming cut 5 bases from V and 8 bases from J; bases unmatched to any gene: 5. CDR3 in DNA: TGTGCCAGCAGTCGAGACAGGGAAGGCTACACCTTC. Translation: CASSRDREGYTF.

Concerning this clone: A junction end diverges from the germline sequence, so it may reflect a read error. The chain links TRBV7-2 to TRBJ1-5, with 9 bases lining up with TRBD1. Germline V lookup: CDR1 SGHTA, CDR2 FQGNSA. The CDR3 is 15 amino acids. The CDR3 here is CASSLADRGNQPQHF. CDR3 bases: TGTGCCAGCAGTTTAGCGGACAGGGGAAACCAGCCCCAGCATTTT.

The chain has TRBV11-1 and TRBJ1-5; D gene uncertain. The V end lost 5 bases, the J end lost 7 bases, and 12 bases lay between the germline ends. The CDR3 totals 13 residues. The germline V gene encodes CDR1 SGHAT and CDR2 FQDESV (reference sequence). CDR3 protein: CASSQVRGQPQHF. The DNA for the CDR3 is TGTGCCAGCAGCCAAGTTCGAGGGCAGCCCCAGCATTTT.

This clone was seen just once. This chain links TRBV6-5 with TRBJ2-7; maybe TRBD1 (6 bases). CDR1 MNHEY and CDR2 SVGAGI come from the germline V gene. CDR3 length: 14 residues. Trimming took 7 bases from V and 2 from J, leaving 15 bases between them. The CDR3 DNA reads as TGTGCCAGCAACGAAGGGACAAAGACCTACGAGCAGTACTTC. Its translation is CASNEGTKTYEQYF.

This rearrangement joins TRBV7-6 to TRBJ2-5; D is possibly TRBD1 or TRBD2 (5 bases each). The CDR3 totals 14 residues. V was pared by 5 bases and J by 3 bases, with 13 bases between. Per the germline V gene, CDR1 is SGHVS and CDR2 is FNYEAQ. In nucleotides, the CDR3 is TGTGCCAGCAGCCGGGGACCGGAGGAAGAGACCCAGTACTTC. This encodes CASSRGPEEETQYF.

The rearrangement uses TRBV15 and TRBJ2-3, with D maybe TRBD1 (5 bases). Germline values: CDR1 LNHNV, CDR2 YYDKDF (reference sequence). The CDR3 loop spans 16 amino acids. The V end was cut by 3 bases, the J end by 0 bases, with 13 bases between. The CDR3 loop reads CATSSRQTESTDTQYF. CDR3 DNA sequence: TGTGCCACCAGCAGTCGTCAGACAGAGAGCACAGATACGCAGTATTTT.

This sequence joins TRBV10-3 and TRBJ2-2; TRBD2 aligns across 11 bases. The length of the CDR3 is 17 residues. From germline, CDR1 is ENHRY and CDR2 SYGVKD. V gave up 1 base and J gave up 4 bases; unmatched junction bases: 5. The CDR3 DNA follows: TGTGCCATCAGTGAGTTAGGACTAGCGGGTCCCACCGGGGAGCTGTTTTTT. Its protein is CAISELGLAGPTGELFF.

This chain uses TRBV11-3 with TRBJ1-1; no clear D. Trimming left V 5 bases short and J 1 base short, with 8 bases between. The CDR3 has 13 residues. Germline V lookup: CDR1 SGHNT, CDR2 YENEEA. CDR3 bases: TGTGCCAGCAGCCAAAGGAAGAACACTGAAGCTTTCTTT. Protein sequence: CASSQRKNTEAFF.

V gene TRBV29-1 combines with J gene TRBJ1-2; no clear D gene. V dropped 3 bases and J dropped 5 bases, with 4 bases sitting between them. Germline loops: CDR1 SQVTM, CDR2 ANQGSEA. The CDR3 sequence is 10 residues long. CDR3 in amino acids: CSVDRYGYTF. The CDR3 DNA sequence: TGCAGCGTTGACAGATATGGCTACACCTTC.